The rows below give T cell receptor beta chains drawn from one sample of a study of T-cell reconstitution after alpha-beta-depleted transplantation in children. MiXCR, run by TCRdb on the PCR reads, gives a single entry per CDR3 protein. Of under 85,000 distinct CDR3 sequences listed, about a sixth are singletons. This specimen was PBMCs, mostly from graft donor cells, taken 360 days after TCRalphabeta/CD19-depleted stem cell transplant. Receptors were obtained from a male patient between 2 and 10 years old who had a stem cell transplant for acute lymphoblastic leukemia, so the T cells may come from the graft donor. CDR3s include the opening cysteine and the closing phenylalanine or tryptophan. D genes are given only for firm matches. Clone size is not always given. Where it is, it says once, few, many or a class for expanded clones.

length	J	size	V	D	DNA	CDR3
14	TRBJ1-5	few	TRBV30	NA	TGTGCCTGGAGTGTCGCGGGCACCAATCAGCCCCAGCATTTT	CAWSVAGTNQPQHF
14	TRBJ1-2	NA	TRBV11-3	TRBD1	TGTGCCAGCAGCTTAGGGACAGGGATATATGGCTACACCTTC	CASSLGTGIYGYTF
17	TRBJ2-3	NA	TRBV20-1	TRBD2	TGCAGTGCTAGAGTGGGGGGGCTAGCGGGAGGGGCAGATACGCAGTATTTT	CSARVGGLAGGADTQYF
13	TRBJ2-7	NA	TRBV12-3/TRBV12-4	TRBD2	TGTGCCAGCAGTTTAACTAGCGGGAGGGAGCAGTACTTC	CASSLTSGREQYF
14	TRBJ2-5	NA	TRBV5-6	NA	TGTGCCAGCAGCTTGGAATATCGGCAAGAGACCCAGTACTTC	CASSLEYRQETQYF
18	TRBJ2-4	few	TRBV5-1	TRBD2	TGCGCCAGCAGCTTGGGCGGACTAGCGGGAGGGGGCAAAAACATTCAGTACTTC	CASSLGGLAGGGKNIQYF
18	TRBJ2-7	few	TRBV4-2	TRBD2	TGTGCCAGCAGCCAAGATCTTCCTAGCGGTCCTCCACACTACGAGCAGTACTTC	CASSQDLPSGPPHYEQYF
12	TRBJ1-2	NA	TRBV20-1	NA	TGCAGTGCTAGAGAGGGCTACTATGGCTACACCTTC	CSAREGYYGYTF
15	TRBJ2-5	NA	TRBV24-1	TRBD1	TGTGCCACCAGTGATCGGACAGGATGGGGAGAGACCCAGTACTTC	CATSDRTGWGETQYF
14	TRBJ2-7	few	TRBV12-3/TRBV12-4	NA	TGTGCCAGCAGTTCTTCCCGGAGCTCCTACGAGCAGTACTTC	CASSSSRSSYEQYF
13	TRBJ1-5	NA	TRBV6-1	NA	TGTGCCAGCAGTGAGTTTATTGATCAGCCCCAGCATTTT	CASSEFIDQPQHF
18	TRBJ2-2	few	TRBV7-8	TRBD1	TGTGCCAGCAGCTTAGCTTTCCCCGGGACAGGGGGCACCGGGGAGCTGTTTTTT	CASSLAFPGTGGTGELFF
11	TRBJ2-1	many	TRBV7-8	NA	TGTGCCAGCAGCGTATGGAGTGAGCAGTTCTTC	CASSVWSEQFF
15	TRBJ2-3	NA	TRBV7-9	TRBD2	TGTGCCAGCAGCTTAGATAGCGGGAGGACAGATACGCAGTATTTT	CASSLDSGRTDTQYF
15	TRBJ2-1	few	TRBV7-8	NA	TGTGCCAGCAGCTTAGGCGGGACAGTCTACAATGAGCAGTTCTTC	CASSLGGTVYNEQFF
14	TRBJ2-3	NA	TRBV5-1	TRBD2	TGCGCCAGCGGGACTAGCGGGAACACAGATACGCAGTATTTT	CASGTSGNTDTQYF
13	TRBJ2-3	many	TRBV20-1	NA	TGCAGTGCTCAGGACTTAAGCACAGATACGCAGTATTTT	CSAQDLSTDTQYF
12	TRBJ2-7	few	TRBV7-2	NA	TGTGCCAGCAGACAGGCCAACTACGAGCAGTACTTC	CASRQANYEQYF
14	TRBJ2-7	NA	TRBV5-4	TRBD2	TGTGCCAGCAGCGAGGGACTAGCGGGAGTCGAGCAGTACTTC	CASSEGLAGVEQYF
17	TRBJ2-7	many	TRBV6-5	TRBD1	TGTGCCAGCAGTTCGCACCTCGGGACAGGGTCTTCCTACGAGCAGTACTTC	CASSSHLGTGSSYEQYF